This T cell receptor (beta chain) was documented in a study of T cell responses to AZD1222 COVID-19 vaccine. A remark on this clone: Its specificity is not known.

TCRdb keeps only in-frame clones here, not all; method: immunoSEQ multiplex PCR. The table includes more than 90,000 clones, approximately 84% detected once. Looked up from germline, CDR1 is SGHRS and CDR2 is YFSETQ. The germline V and J ends were trimmed by 4 bases and 0 bases, with 14 bases remaining between them. The CDR3 runs 15 residues. Points from the study as a whole: Reports say nearly half of spike-specific TCRs go after unmutated variant regions.

The sample consisted of peripheral blood, taken 28 days after the second AZD1222 dose. The TCR was taken from an adult who received the AZD1222 COVID-19 vaccine. V gene TRBV5-1 combines with J gene TRBJ2-7; D is uncertain. CDR3 loop: CASSPPGLYSYEQYF. DNA for the CDR3: TGCGCCAGCAGCCCCCCCGGGTTATACTCCTACGAGCAGTACTTC.